Presented here are 9 T cell receptor beta chains from one specimen sequenced in a study of metastatic and nonmetastatic thyroid tumors. TCRdb re-analyzed the PCR reads through MiXCR. Seen here are about 35,000 clones, approximately 30% observed once, and the top ten hold almost 8%. Each patient came to thyroid surgery without any prior treatment (of any kind). The specimen sequenced was blood. The receptors come from a female donor with papillary thyroid cancer or a benign thyroid nodule (not recorded which). Some clones in this sample may be carry-over from other donors' samples.

This clone was observed at least ten times. A read error may explain this, as a much larger clone is one base away. The chain has TRBV6-6 and TRBJ1-2; no reliable D call. V lost 2 bases and J 5 bases, leaving 9 bases between the germline ends. CDR1 is MNHNY, CDR2 SVGAGI, per germline (reference sequence). The CDR3 has 13 residues. CDR3 DNA sequence: TGTGCCAGCAGTTACAGTGTTTTGTATGGCTACACCTTC. It encodes CASSYSVLYGYTF.

This clone showed up many times. The genes are TRBV20-1 and TRBJ2-3, with 12 nucleotides matching TRBD2. Looked up from germline, CDR1 is DFQATT and CDR2 is SNEGSKA (reference sequence). This CDR3 is built from 18 residues. CDR3 in amino acids: CNATDLAGGITSTDTQYF. The CDR3 DNA reads TGCAATGCAACCGACCTAGCGGGAGGGATTACTAGCACAGATACGCAGTATTTT.

By sample fraction, this clone is medium-sized. The chain joins TRBV30 to TRBJ1-2; 7 bases agree with TRBD1. Per germline, CDR1 GTSNPN and CDR2 SVGIG (reference sequence). The CDR3 is 13 amino acids. The V segment lost 2 bases and the J segment 4 bases; nucleotides outside the gene matches: 4. The CDR3 DNA sequence: TGTGCCTGGAGTAAACAGGGGTCCTATGGCTACACCTTC. Translating it yields CAWSKQGSYGYTF.

In this sample, this clone turned up a few times. This chain joins TRBV2 and TRBJ2-2; D remains unclear. Looked up from germline, CDR1 is SNHLY and CDR2 is FYNNEI. Trimming shortened V by 3 bases and J by 4 bases, and 9 bases separated the two germline ends. The CDR3 sequence is 14 residues long. DNA for the CDR3: TGTGCCAGCAGTGACCGGCAGCGCACCGGGGAGCTGTTTTTT. This sequence encodes CASSDRQRTGELFF.

This clone was seen at least ten times. This chain joins TRBV6-2 or TRBV6-3 and TRBJ1-1; possible D gene TRBD1, 5 bases. Between the trimmed V and J ends, which lost 5 bases and 6 bases, there was a span of 13 bases. Germline CDR1 reads MNHEY; CDR2 reads SVGEGT. CDR3 length: 13 residues. Written as DNA, the CDR3 is TGTGCCAGCAGTCCCGCCCCGGGGGCTGAAGCTTTCTTT. It is translated as CASSPAPGAEAFF.

This clone was seen more than once but under ten times. The chain employs TRBV6-2 or TRBV6-3 and TRBJ2-1, with D uncertain. Trimming cost V 0 bases and J 9 bases, with 3 bases left between them. This CDR3 region has 11 residues. Germline assignment: CDR1 MNHEY and CDR2 SVGEGT. The CDR3 is CASSYSGEQFF. The CDR3 DNA follows: TGTGCCAGCAGTTACTCTGGTGAGCAGTTCTTC.

On this clone: This may stem from a read error, because a much larger clone lies one nucleotide away. The chain carries TRBV10-3 and TRBJ2-3; 8 bases are shared with TRBD2. V trimming: 10 bases; J trimming: 3 bases; junction bases outside the gene matches: 6. The CDR3 contains 13 residues. Germline values: CDR1 ENHRY, CDR2 SYGVKD. CDR3 in amino acids: CATIQRETDTQYF. In DNA, the CDR3 is TGTGCCACCATCCAGCGGGAGACAGATACGCAGTATTTT.

This clone was counted at least ten times. The CDR3 DNA is TGTGCCACCAGCCTTAGACAGGTCCAAGAGACCCAGTACTTC. This gives the protein CATSLRQVQETQYF. The V gene is TRBV15, the J gene TRBJ2-5, with D possibly matching TRBD1 (6 bases). Looked up from germline, CDR1 is LNHNV and CDR2 is YYDKDF (reference sequence). The CDR3 runs 14 residues. V was pared by 5 bases and J by 1 base, with 11 bases between.

V gene TRBV6-2 or TRBV6-3 combines with J gene TRBJ2-5; D gene ambiguous. Trimming pared 2 bases from V and 6 bases from J, leaving 16 bases between. The CDR3 spans 15 residues. Looked up from germline, CDR1 is MNHEY and CDR2 is SVGEGT. CDR3 protein: CASSYLGSRIQTQYF. In DNA, the CDR3 is TGTGCCAGCAGTTACCTCGGGTCGCGCATCCAGACCCAGTACTTC.